This record looks at one TCR beta chain sequence and its context. Germline CDR1 is SGHVS and CDR2 is FQNEAQ. The V gene end was trimmed by 4 bases and the J gene end by 7 bases; junction bases not matched to a gene: 9. CDR3 length equals 16 residues. These data originate in a study of blood T cell repertoires in COVID-19. Study as a whole: Specimens from acute and convalescent COVID-19 originated in the United States, Italy and Spain. Nucleic acid was either cDNA or gDNA, and it came from T cells, B-cell-depleted T cells, or PBMCs.

In the original workflow: Reference gene primer amplification gave nucleated cell count estimates. TCRdb's table, derived via immunoSEQ multiplex PCR, lists solely in-frame clones and lacks some. V and J calls and clone size follow that table, whereas D and trimming were derived from the DNA. The sample contains around 100,000 clones, around 84% of which appear only once. Input material: peripheral blood. The rearrangement links TRBV7-8 to TRBJ2-2; TRBD1 agrees at 10 bases. This receptor was identified in a woman in her sixties or seventies with active or convalescent COVID-19. The CDR3 bases are TGTGCCAGCAGCTCGACTAGACAGGGGGCCGGCGGGGAGCTGTTTTTT. This sequence encodes CASSSTRQGAGGELFF.